A single sample gave rise to the 27 T cell receptor beta chains below, sequenced in a study of cytomegalovirus exposure and HLA in healthy donors. The PCR had 60 Vbeta and 13 Jbeta primers. Produced via immunoSEQ multiplex PCR; TCRdb's table is partial and in-frame only. The sample gives under 200,000 clones, 79% of which show up once; about 2.3% is in the top ten. Sequencing input: PBMCs. The receptor source for this set is a woman between 45 and 65 years old in good health and CMV-seronegative.

This CDR3 is CASSPPSSGTGVGSPLHF. Here the CDR3 DNA reads TGTGCCAGCTCACCACCATCATCCGGGACAGGGGTCGGTTCACCCCTCCACTTT. The chain couples TRBV18 to TRBJ1-6; 10 positions match TRBD1. CDR1 and CDR2 from the germline V gene are KGHSH and LQKENI. This CDR3 has 18 residues. With 0 bases clipped from V and 9 bases from J, the junction kept 11 bases outside the gene matches.

The CDR3, as DNA: TGTGCCAGCAGCCAGGGGGCGGCCACCGGGGAGCTGTTTTTT. Translated: CASSQGAATGELFF. The chain links TRBV4-2 to TRBJ2-2, with D possibly matching TRBD1 (6 bases). The CDR3 has 14 amino acids. Deletions cut 3 bases from V and 4 bases from J, with 9 bases between. CDR1 and CDR2 (germline): LGHNA, YNFKEQ.

V and J are TRBV28 and TRBJ1-3; TRBD1 is a possible D gene (5 bases). Trimming shortened V by 2 bases and J by 2 bases, and 13 bases separated the two germline ends. Germline V gene lookup returns CDR1 MDHEN and CDR2 SYDVKM. This CDR3 comprises 16 residues. This chain's CDR3 is CASSLGGGNAGNTIYF. CDR3 DNA: TGTGCCAGCAGTTTAGGGGGGGGGAATGCTGGAAACACCATATATTTT. Looking up the rest from reference TRBV28 and TRBJ1-3 gives the full variable domain: DVKVTQSSRYLVKRTGEKVFLECVQDMDHENMFWYRQDPGLGLRLIYFSYDVKMKEKGDIPEGYSVSREKKERFSLILESASTNQTSMYLCASSLGGGNAGNTIYFGEGSWLTVV.

This chain connects TRBV28 to TRBJ1-2; D is unresolved. This CDR3 region has 15 residues. Trimming shortened V by 5 bases and J by 5 bases, and 18 bases separated the two germline ends. Germline values: CDR1 MDHEN, CDR2 SYDVKM. In DNA, the CDR3 is TGTGCCAGCAGTGCACCCGGACGGCGGGAATATGGCTACACCTTC. This encodes CASSAPGRREYGYTF.

The J gene is TRBJ2-1, the V gene TRBV14; D is possibly TRBD2 (7 bases). This CDR3 spans 16 amino acids. Germline V CDR1 and CDR2: SGHDN, FVKESK. V lost 0 bases and J 10 bases, leaving 19 bases between the germline ends. DNA for the CDR3: TGTGCCAGCAGCCAAGATCAAGCAGGACTAGGGGGAGAGCAGTTCTTC. Its translation is CASSQDQAGLGGEQFF. The entire variable domain, with the rest obtained from reference TRBV14 and TRBJ2-1, is as follows: EAGVTQFPSHSVIEKGQTVTLRCDPISGHDNLYWYRRVMGKEIKFLLHFVKESKQDESGMPNNRFLAERTGGTYSTLKVQPAELEDSGVYFCASSQDQAGLGGEQFFGPGTRLTVL.

V gene TRBV6-5 combines with J gene TRBJ1-1; D perhaps matches TRBD1 (6 bases). The CDR3 runs to 13 residues. Germline values: CDR1 MNHEY, CDR2 SVGAGI. V was pared by 7 bases and J by 8 bases, with 17 bases between. The DNA of the CDR3 is TGTGCCAGCACTCTAAAGGGGGGGAAGGAAGCTTTCTTT. Residues: CASTLKGGKEAFF.

The V call is TRBV7-3, the J call TRBJ2-1; TRBD1 agrees at 9 bases. Trimming took 1 base from V and 5 from J; bases not matched to a gene: 0. This CDR3 has 14 amino acids. From germline, CDR1 is SGHTA and CDR2 FQGTGA. The CDR3, as DNA: TGTGCCAGCAGCTTAAACAGGGGGCACAATGAGCAGTTCTTC. This encodes CASSLNRGHNEQFF.

In nucleotides, the CDR3 is TGTGCCAGCAGTTTATTGTACGGGAGATCCTACGAGCAGTACTTC. Amino acid sequence: CASSLLYGRSYEQYF. V usage is TRBV28 and J usage is TRBJ2-7, with D perhaps TRBD2 (6 bases). This CDR3 comprises 15 residues. Germline loops: CDR1 MDHEN, CDR2 SYDVKM. Trimming pared 1 base from V and 1 base from J, leaving 11 bases between.

This clone is a singleton in its sample. The chain joins TRBV5-6 to TRBJ1-4, with 9 nucleotides matching TRBD1. With 4 bases clipped from V and 8 bases from J, the junction kept 9 bases outside the gene matches. Germline loops: CDR1 SGHDT, CDR2 YYEEEE. The CDR3 is made up of 15 amino acids. The CDR3: CASSRDRDLGEKLFF. The CDR3 coding sequence is TGTGCCAGCAGCAGGGACAGGGATCTTGGGGAAAAACTGTTTTTT.

The chain carries TRBV7-2 and TRBJ2-3; D might be TRBD2 (6 bases). The CDR3 is 14 amino acids. Trimming cost V 1 base and J 4 bases, with 9 bases left between them. The V gene's germline CDR1 is SGHTA and CDR2 FQGNSA. Written as DNA, the CDR3 is TGTGCCAGCAGCTTAGGGGGAGGCTCAGATACGCAGTATTTT. Its translation is CASSLGGGSDTQYF.

This clone was observed a handful of times. This chain links TRBV28 with TRBJ2-7; possible D gene TRBD2, 6 bases. Germline CDR1 MDHEN, CDR2 SYDVKM. This CDR3 contains 16 residues. V was trimmed by 6 bases and J by 0 bases, leaving 18 bases between them. The CDR3 loop is CASSQGRWGSSYEQYF. CDR3 nucleotides: TGTGCCAGCAGCCAAGGGAGGTGGGGGAGCTCCTACGAGCAGTACTTC.

This clone was recorded once. The chain joins TRBV28 to TRBJ1-1; no reliable D call. V lost 3 bases and J lost 2, with 10 bases in between. CDR3 length equals 14 residues. The germline V gene has CDR1 MDHEN and CDR2 SYDVKM. CDR3 bases: TGTGCCAGCAGTTTGGCGGGCGAAAACACTGAAGCTTTCTTT. Translating gives CASSLAGENTEAFF.

This clone has a single count. V gene TRBV10-3 combines with J gene TRBJ2-5, with TRBD1 matching 9 bases. Matching the DNA end better, TRBJ2-7 makes the J call doubtful. CDR1 is ENHRY and CDR2 is SYGVKD in the germline V gene. There are 16 residues in the CDR3. The CDR3 region is CAISGGGQGKFYEQYF. The CDR3 nucleotides are TGTGCCATCAGCGGAGGGGGACAGGGAAAGTTCTACGAGCAGTACTTC.

The genes are TRBV11-2 and TRBJ2-2; 11 nucleotides match TRBD2. Germline CDR1 reads SGHAT; CDR2 reads FQNNGV. The J segment lost 4 bases and the V segment lost 5 bases, leaving 6 bases of the junction unmatched. CDR3 length equals 16 residues. The CDR3 bases are TGTGCCAGCAGCCCAAGACTAGCGGGACGCACCGGGGAGCTGTTTTTT. This gives the protein CASSPRLAGRTGELFF.

This chain uses TRBV6-6 with TRBJ2-7; a possible D gene is TRBD2 (5 bases). From germline, CDR1 is MNHNY and CDR2 SVGAGI (reference sequence). The CDR3 is made up of 12 amino acids. Trimming took 6 bases from V and 6 from J, leaving 12 bases between them. The CDR3 DNA is TGTGCCAGCAGCCGCAGTCGGGGCGAGCAGTACTTC. Protein product: CASSRSRGEQYF.

The CDR3 region is CSARGSEQYF. The CDR3 coding sequence is TGCAGTGCTAGGGGCTCCGAGCAGTACTTC. The chain uses TRBV20-1 and TRBJ2-5; D uncertain. With the DNA end fitting TRBJ2-7 better, the J assignment may be wrong. CDR1 and CDR2 (germline): DFQATT, SNEGSKA (reference sequence). CDR3 length: 10 residues.

The CDR3: CASSLAGRGAGAADTQYF. The CDR3, as DNA: TGTGCCAGCAGCTTAGCGGGGCGAGGAGCGGGAGCTGCTGATACGCAGTATTTT. This rearrangement joins TRBV7-9 to TRBJ2-3; 8 bases align to TRBD2. V shed 0 bases and J 6 bases; nucleotides not matched to a gene: 14. The CDR3 is made up of 18 amino acids. CDR1 and CDR2 (germline): SEHNR, FQNEAQ (reference sequence). Combining the CDR3 with reference TRBV7-9 and TRBJ2-3 gives the whole variable domain DTGVSQNPRHKITKRGQNVTFRCDPISEHNRLYWYRQTLGQGPEFLTYFQNEAQLEKSRLLSDRFSAERPKGSFSTLEIQRTEQGDSAMYLCASSLAGRGAGAADTQYFGPGTRLTVL.

This clone was found a few times. The genes are TRBV10-1 and TRBJ2-5, with TRBD2 matching 9 bases. Germline V gene lookup returns CDR1 WNHNN and CDR2 SYGVQD (reference sequence). Trimming removed 2 bases from V and 2 bases from J; junction bases left unmatched: 3. The CDR3 loop spans 15 amino acids. The CDR3 DNA reads TGCGCCAGCAGTGAGGCTAGCGGGAATCAAGAGACCCAGTACTTC. Translation gives CASSEASGNQETQYF.

The chain is built from TRBV6-5 and TRBJ2-7; D is ambiguous. Germline V lookup: CDR1 MNHEY, CDR2 SVGAGI. Deletions cut 6 bases from V and 2 bases from J, with 17 bases between. This CDR3 contains 15 residues. The CDR3: CASSSMGSTTYEQYF. The CDR3 DNA is TGTGCCAGCAGCTCCATGGGCTCAACCACCTACGAGCAGTACTTC.

This rearrangement joins TRBV10-3 to TRBJ2-2; 11 bases line up with TRBD2. Trimming cost V 6 bases and J 7 bases; bases outside gene matches: 4. Germline V gives CDR1 ENHRY, CDR2 SYGVKD. CDR3 length: 14 amino acids. The CDR3: CAISPGLAGGELFF. The DNA of the CDR3 is TGTGCCATCAGCCCTGGACTAGCGGGCGGGGAGCTGTTTTTT.

CDR3 DNA sequence: TGTGCCAGCAGGAGGGGGCAACAGGGTCCCGACGAGCAGTACTTC. Translated: CASRRGQQGPDEQYF. The chain combines TRBV6-1 with TRBJ2-7; TRBD1 matches at 7 bases. There are 15 residues in the CDR3. J was trimmed by 5 bases and V by 6 bases; bases with no gene match: 13. Per the germline V gene, CDR1 is MNHNS and CDR2 is SASEGT.

This sequence joins TRBV7-2 and TRBJ2-7; TRBD2 might be the D (5 bases). Trimming removed 5 bases from V and 12 bases from J, with 14 bases in between. Germline CDR1 is SGHTA and CDR2 is FQGNSA. The CDR3 is made up of 11 amino acids. The CDR3 loop is CASSAGQPLYF. CDR3 bases: TGTGCCAGCAGCGCGGGCCAGCCCCTGTACTTC.

This chain connects TRBV5-1 to TRBJ2-2; TRBD1 aligns across 8 bases. The CDR3 consists of 19 residues. Germline trimming cut 4 bases from V and 2 bases from J; bases unmatched to any gene: 16. Per germline, CDR1 SGHRS and CDR2 YFSETQ. CDR3 in amino acids: CASSIHWGTGGPNTGELFF. The CDR3 DNA sequence: TGCGCCAGCAGCATCCATTGGGGTACAGGGGGGCCTAACACCGGGGAGCTGTTTTTT.

The genes are TRBV30 and TRBJ1-6; no clear D gene. This CDR3 is 13 amino acids long. Trimming removed 7 bases at V and 7 bases at J, with 14 bases between. Germline assignment: CDR1 GTSNPN and CDR2 SVGIG (reference sequence). The CDR3 bases are TGTGCCTACGCCGTCGGGGTCAATTCACCCCTCCACTTT. This encodes CAYAVGVNSPLHF.

V is TRBV28 and J is TRBJ1-2, with a weak D call TRBD1 (5 bases). Trimming took off 7 bases at V and 5 bases at J, with 14 bases between the two ends. Germline CDR1 reads MDHEN; CDR2 reads SYDVKM. CDR3 size: 13 residues. Here the CDR3 reads CASNPQDSYGYTF. As DNA, the CDR3 is TGTGCCAGCAACCCACAGGATTCATATGGCTACACCTTC.

This clone is a singleton in its sample. The rearrangement links TRBV9 to TRBJ2-2; a weak D match, TRBD2 (7 bases). Germline V lookup: CDR1 SGDLS, CDR2 YYNGEE. Trimming cost V 1 base and J 6 bases, with 22 bases left between them. There are 18 residues in the CDR3. CDR3 protein: CASSVNPWGGGASGELFF. The CDR3 region has the DNA TGTGCCAGCAGCGTAAACCCCTGGGGAGGGGGGGCGTCCGGGGAGCTGTTTTTT. Full variable domain (missing parts from reference TRBV9 and TRBJ2-2): DSGVTQTPKHLITATGQRVTLRCSPRSGDLSVYWYQQSLDQGLQFLIQYYNGEERAKGNILERFSAQQFPDLHSELNLSSLELGDSALYFCASSVNPWGGGASGELFFGEGSRLTVL.

This chain connects TRBV4-2 to TRBJ2-7; D might be TRBD2 (6 bases). The V end was cut by 1 base, the J end by 3 bases, with 22 bases between. The length of the CDR3 is 18 residues. Per the germline V gene, CDR1 is LGHNA and CDR2 is YNFKEQ. DNA for the CDR3: TGTGCCAGCAGCCAAGGTGCGGGACTGAGCCCGGTACGCTACGAGCAGTACTTC. This gives the protein CASSQGAGLSPVRYEQYF.